This T cell receptor (beta chain) appears in the sequencing data of a study of CD8+CD57+ T cells in acquired aplastic anemia. Looking at the study overall: DNA per sorted CD4+ or CD8+ sample ranged roughly 0.18 to 30 ug, averaging roughly 3.3 ug. Study-wide results and caveats: CD8+ Simpson's diversity did not differ significantly between patients and controls. Patients and controls were found to share twenty-nine CD8+ CDR3 sequences.

It was patients with CD8+CD57+ cell expansion by flow cytometry who were chosen for sequencing. Diagnosis of severe acquired aplastic anemia applied to all patients. With regard to this clonotype: Its antigen remains unidentified.

Genomic DNA was employed as the template in profiling TCR beta VDJ and CDR3. TCRdb reprocessed the reads with MiXCR, giving one entry per CDR3 protein. The profile shows roughly 280,000 distinct CDR3 sequences, roughly 61% of them singletons. The sequenced sample consisted of sorted CD4+, CD8+, or CD8+CD57+ T cells (not recorded which) from PBMCs. This receptor was obtained from a human donor with aplastic anemia.

In DNA, the CDR3 is TGCAGTGCTAGGCGTCAAGACGATGAGCAGTTCTTC. Amino acids: CSARRQDDEQFF. The chain recombines TRBV20-1 with TRBJ2-1, with D unresolved. The germline V gene has CDR1 DFQATT and CDR2 SNEGSKA (reference sequence). The CDR3 totals 12 residues. V gave up 3 bases and J gave up 8 bases, with 11 bases separating them.